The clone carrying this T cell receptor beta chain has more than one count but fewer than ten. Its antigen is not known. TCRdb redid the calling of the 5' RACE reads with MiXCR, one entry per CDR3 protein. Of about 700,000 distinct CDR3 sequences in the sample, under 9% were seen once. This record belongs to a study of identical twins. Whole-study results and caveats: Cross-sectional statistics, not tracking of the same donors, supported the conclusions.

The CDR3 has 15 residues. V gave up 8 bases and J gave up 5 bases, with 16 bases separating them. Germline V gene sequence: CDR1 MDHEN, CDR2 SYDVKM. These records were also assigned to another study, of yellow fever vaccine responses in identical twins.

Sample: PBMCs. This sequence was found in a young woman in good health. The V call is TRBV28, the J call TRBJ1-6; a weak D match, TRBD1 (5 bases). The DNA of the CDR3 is TGTGCCAGCCACTATACGACAGCGGATAATTCACCCCTCCACTTT. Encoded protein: CASHYTTADNSPLHF.